This is a list of T cell receptor beta chains from one sample in a study of neurological immune-mediated disorders. One entry per CDR3 protein results from TCRdb running MiXCR on the 5' RACE reads. The sample has 10,000 or so distinct CDR3 sequences; around 21% are singletons. The sample was CD8+ T cells from blood. The receptors stem from a middle-aged woman with multiple sclerosis. The CDR3 runs from the conserved cysteine through the conserved F or W. A D gene is named only where the DNA matches it firmly. Expanded clones get a size class; other rows say once, few or many, or leave the size out.

d_call: -; j_call: TRBJ2-1; clone_size: many; v_call: TRBV5-1; cdr3_aa: CASRPRDTYNEQFF; cdr3_nt: TGCGCCAGCAGACCTCGGGACACCTACAATGAGCAGTTCTTC
d_call: TRBD1; j_call: TRBJ2-3; clone_size: few; v_call: TRBV13; cdr3_aa: CASSEGTGGTDTQYF; cdr3_nt: TGTGCCAGCAGCGAGGGGACAGGGGGTACAGATACGCAGTATTTT
d_call: TRBD1; j_call: TRBJ1-6; clone_size: many; v_call: TRBV15; cdr3_aa: CATSGRDSHNSPLHF; cdr3_nt: TGTGCCACCAGCGGAAGGGACAGCCATAATTCACCCCTCCACTTT
d_call: -; j_call: TRBJ1-2; clone_size: many; v_call: TRBV5-1; cdr3_aa: CASSHHEERYYGYTF; cdr3_nt: TGCGCCAGCAGCCACCACGAAGAACGGTACTATGGCTACACCTTC
d_call: -; j_call: TRBJ2-2; clone_size: -; v_call: TRBV6-5; cdr3_aa: CASSYIQSVGLFF; cdr3_nt: TGTGCCAGCAGTTACATACAGAGTGTGGGGCTGTTTTTT
d_call: -; j_call: TRBJ2-2; clone_size: -; v_call: TRBV5-1; cdr3_aa: CASSLERPNTGELFF; cdr3_nt: TGCGCCAGCAGCTTGGAGCGACCGAACACCGGGGAGCTGTTTTTT
d_call: -; j_call: TRBJ2-2; clone_size: many; v_call: TRBV24-1; cdr3_aa: CATSDLWQGDTGELFF; cdr3_nt: TGTGCCACCAGTGATTTGTGGCAGGGAGACACCGGGGAGCTGTTTTTT
d_call: -; j_call: TRBJ2-7; clone_size: many; v_call: TRBV5-1; cdr3_aa: CASSLRGKEQYF; cdr3_nt: TGCGCCAGCAGCTTGAGGGGGAAAGAGCAGTACTTC
d_call: -; j_call: TRBJ2-5; clone_size: -; v_call: TRBV6-5; cdr3_aa: CASSYSGSGETQYF; cdr3_nt: TGTGCCAGCAGTTACTCGGGGTCCGGGGAGACCCAGTACTTC
d_call: TRBD2; j_call: TRBJ2-3; clone_size: many; v_call: TRBV9; cdr3_aa: CASSVASGGILDTQYF; cdr3_nt: TGTGCCAGCAGCGTAGCTAGCGGGGGGATTTTAGATACGCAGTATTTT
d_call: TRBD2; j_call: TRBJ2-3; clone_size: many; v_call: TRBV24-1; cdr3_aa: CATSPAGSTDTQYF; cdr3_nt: TGTGCCACCAGTCCAGCGGGGAGCACAGATACGCAGTATTTT
d_call: -; j_call: TRBJ2-7; clone_size: many; v_call: TRBV5-1; cdr3_aa: CASSPRTAADYEQYF; cdr3_nt: TGCGCCAGCAGCCCCAGGACAGCGGCCGACTACGAGCAGTACTTC
d_call: -; j_call: TRBJ1-4; clone_size: many; v_call: TRBV29-1; cdr3_aa: CSVTGGKEEKLFF; cdr3_nt: TGCAGCGTTACGGGGGGGAAAGAAGAAAAACTGTTTTTT
d_call: -; j_call: TRBJ2-7; clone_size: -; v_call: TRBV7-8; cdr3_aa: CASTFGGTESYEQYF; cdr3_nt: TGTGCCAGCACCTTCGGAGGGACAGAGTCCTACGAGCAGTACTTC
d_call: -; j_call: TRBJ1-1; clone_size: many; v_call: TRBV6-5; cdr3_aa: CASSFRTENTEAFF; cdr3_nt: TGTGCCAGCAGTTTCCGGACGGAGAACACTGAAGCTTTCTTT
d_call: TRBD1; j_call: TRBJ2-2; clone_size: medium-sized; v_call: TRBV9; cdr3_aa: CASSAPGQGAGGELFF; cdr3_nt: TGTGCCAGCAGCGCCCCGGGACAGGGGGCAGGCGGGGAGCTGTTTTTT
d_call: -; j_call: TRBJ1-5; clone_size: many; v_call: TRBV6-5; cdr3_aa: CASSYGTNQPQHF; cdr3_nt: TGTGCCAGCAGTTATGGCACCAATCAGCCCCAGCATTTT